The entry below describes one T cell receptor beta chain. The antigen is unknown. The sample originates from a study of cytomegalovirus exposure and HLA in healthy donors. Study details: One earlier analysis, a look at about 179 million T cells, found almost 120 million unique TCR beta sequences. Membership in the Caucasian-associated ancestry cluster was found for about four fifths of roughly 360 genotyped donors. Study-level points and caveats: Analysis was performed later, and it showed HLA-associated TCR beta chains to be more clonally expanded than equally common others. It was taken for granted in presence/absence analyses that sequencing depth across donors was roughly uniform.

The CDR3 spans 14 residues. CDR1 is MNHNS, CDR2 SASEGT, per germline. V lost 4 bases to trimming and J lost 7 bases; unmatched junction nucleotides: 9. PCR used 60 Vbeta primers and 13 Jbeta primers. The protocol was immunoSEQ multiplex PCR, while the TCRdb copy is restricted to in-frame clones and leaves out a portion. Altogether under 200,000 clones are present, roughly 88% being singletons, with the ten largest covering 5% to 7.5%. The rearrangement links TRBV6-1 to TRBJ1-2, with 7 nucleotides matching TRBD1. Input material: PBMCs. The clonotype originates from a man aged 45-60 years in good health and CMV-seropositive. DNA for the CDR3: TGTGCCAGCAGTGTAACCCAGACAGGGACTGGCTACACCTTC. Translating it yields CASSVTQTGTGYTF.